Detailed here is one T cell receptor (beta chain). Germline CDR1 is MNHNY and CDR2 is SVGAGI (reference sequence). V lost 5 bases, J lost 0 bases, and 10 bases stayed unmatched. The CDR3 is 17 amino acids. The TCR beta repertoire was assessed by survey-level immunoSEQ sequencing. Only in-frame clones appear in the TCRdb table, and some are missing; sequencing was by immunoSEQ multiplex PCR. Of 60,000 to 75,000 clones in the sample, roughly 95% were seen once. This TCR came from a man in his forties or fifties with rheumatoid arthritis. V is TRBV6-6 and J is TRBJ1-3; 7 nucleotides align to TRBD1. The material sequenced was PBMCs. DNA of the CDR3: TGTGCCAGCAGTCGTCTTCCAGGGGGGAGCTCTGGAAACACCATATATTTT. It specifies CASSRLPGGSSGNTIYF.